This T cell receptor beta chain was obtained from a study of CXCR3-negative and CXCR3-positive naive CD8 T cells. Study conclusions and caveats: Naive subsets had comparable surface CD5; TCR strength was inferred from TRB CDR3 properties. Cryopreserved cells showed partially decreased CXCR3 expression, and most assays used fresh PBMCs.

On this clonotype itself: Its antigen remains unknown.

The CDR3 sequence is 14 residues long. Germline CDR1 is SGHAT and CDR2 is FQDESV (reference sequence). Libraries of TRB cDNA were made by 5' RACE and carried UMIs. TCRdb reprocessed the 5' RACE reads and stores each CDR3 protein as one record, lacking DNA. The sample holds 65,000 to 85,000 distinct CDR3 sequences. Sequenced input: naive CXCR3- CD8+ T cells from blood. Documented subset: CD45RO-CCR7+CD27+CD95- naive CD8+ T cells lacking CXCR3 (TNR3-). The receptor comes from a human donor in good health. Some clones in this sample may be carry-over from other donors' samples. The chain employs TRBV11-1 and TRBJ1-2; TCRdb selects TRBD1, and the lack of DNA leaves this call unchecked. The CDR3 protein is CASSFYRNGQGLKF.